This is a list of T cell receptor beta chains from one sample in a study of neoadjuvant anti-PD-1 for oral cavity cancer. Clones were read by immunoSEQ multiplex PCR, and TCRdb kept only the in-frame ones, dropping some. The sample lists about 13,000 clones; around three quarters were seen once. Material: PBMCs, obtained before nivolumab (anti-PD-1) treatment. The source is a person between 35 and 79 years old with oral cavity squamous cell carcinoma. The conserved cysteine and the conserved F or W are not part of the CDR3 here.

J gene,V gene,CDR3 protein
TRBJ2-1,TRBV5-1,ASSLLVTSGRVQF
TRBJ1-2,TRBV7-8,ASLPSRDSMGYT
TRBJ1-1,TRBV5-5,ASSFSGLTEAF
TRBJ2-7,TRBV27,ASSLDRGRSYEQY
TRBJ1-2,TRBV11-2,ASSFRFIDGYT
TRBJ1-1,TRBV23-1,ATSHRGGENTEAF
TRBJ2-3,TRBV7-2,ASSLIGTAGSTDTQY
TRBJ1-1,TRBV6-6,ASSPGTLTF
TRBJ1-1,TRBV9,ASSDRQGMNTEAF
TRBJ1-2,TRBV28,ASSSRYGYT
TRBJ1-5,TRBV27,ASSSTGGAQPQH
TRBJ1-1,TRBV6-1,ASSEGQGRGNTEAF
TRBJ2-1,TRBV11-3,ASSLVGNEQF
TRBJ2-7,TRBV5-1,ASSIGGTYEQY
TRBJ1-1,TRBV29-1,SVNRGTEAF
TRBJ2-2,TRBV9,ASSVGVRVAGTGGFGELF
TRBJ1-2,TRBV29-1,SVTTGSGGYT
TRBJ2-1,TRBV6-4,ASSDLGGEYNEQF
TRBJ2-7,TRBV5-6,ASSQNRGLSYEQY
TRBJ2-7,TRBV9,ASSVAPGPYEQY
TRBJ1-5,TRBV4-1,ASSQDLRGNQPQH
TRBJ1-5,TRBV28,ATEGRSFRLNQPQH
TRBJ1-5,TRBV28,ASGGGGGTQPQH
TRBJ2-1,TRBV4-1,ASSTQGPEQF
TRBJ2-7,TRBV4-2,ASSQGLYEQY
TRBJ1-1,TRBV11-2,ASSANRGFTEAF
TRBJ2-6,TRBV7-9,ASFSPGANVLT
TRBJ2-7,TRBV9,ASSTGTGGAEQY